Below are 30 T cell receptor beta chains sequenced from a single sample in a study of blood T cell repertoires in COVID-19. Profiling relied on immunoSEQ multiplex PCR, and the TCRdb table lists in-frame clones only, not all of them. The table lists roughly 120,000 clones, around 90% of them singletons. The specimen sequenced was peripheral blood. These receptors were collected from a man in his fifties with COVID-19, enrolled during active disease.

V is TRBV7-2 and J is TRBJ1-6; D not certain. CDR3 length: 15 residues. The germline V and J ends were trimmed by 5 bases and 3 bases, with 11 bases remaining between them. Per the germline V gene, CDR1 is SGHTA and CDR2 is FQGNSA. CDR3 sequence reads: CASSPDGNYNSPLHF. CDR3 sequence (DNA): TGTGCCAGCAGCCCGGACGGGAACTATAATTCACCCCTCCACTTT.

The chain joins TRBV7-9 to TRBJ1-2, with 9 bases that match TRBD1. This CDR3 has 16 amino acids. The V and J ends lost 7 bases and 4 bases, in that order; junction bases with no gene match: 13. Germline V lookup: CDR1 SEHNR, CDR2 FQNEAQ (reference sequence). Written as DNA, the CDR3 is TGTGCCAGCACCGCTTATGGGGGACAGGGAATCTATGGCTACACCTTC. This encodes CASTAYGGQGIYGYTF. Drawing the rest from reference TRBV7-9 and TRBJ1-2, the complete variable domain is DTGVSQNPRHKITKRGQNVTFRCDPISEHNRLYWYRQTLGQGPEFLTYFQNEAQLEKSRLLSDRFSAERPKGSFSTLEIQRTEQGDSAMYLCASTAYGGQGIYGYTFGSGTRLTVV.

V usage is TRBV7-9 and J usage is TRBJ2-5; 11 positions agree with TRBD2. The CDR3 is 16 residues long. Trimming at V came to 4 bases and at J to 5 bases, leaving 9 bases not matched to a gene. CDR1 SEHNR and CDR2 FQNEAQ come from the germline V gene (reference sequence). CDR3 DNA: TGTGCCAGCAGCTCTTCGACTAGCGGGGTGGTGGAGACCCAGTACTTC. It is translated as CASSSSTSGVVETQYF.

The chain combines TRBV24-1 with TRBJ2-1; 10 bases align to TRBD2. V lost 4 bases, J lost 8 bases, and 7 bases stayed unmatched. The CDR3 totals 15 residues. Germline-derived CDR1 and CDR2 are KGHDR and SFDVKD. The CDR3 sequence: CATSDPGLAGDEQFF. Here the CDR3 DNA reads TGTGCCACCAGTGACCCCGGGCTAGCGGGAGATGAGCAGTTCTTC.

The chain employs TRBV7-9 and TRBJ2-2, with 14 bases fitting TRBD2. V shed 1 base and J 6 bases; nucleotides not matched to a gene: 1. CDR3 length: 16 amino acids. Germline CDR1 is SEHNR and CDR2 is FQNEAQ (reference sequence). For the CDR3, the DNA is TGTGCCAGCAGCTTAGAGGGACTAGCGGGAGCCGGGGAGCTGTTTTTT. Its protein is CASSLEGLAGAGELFF.

J is TRBJ2-2 and V is TRBV29-1, with 11 bases lining up with TRBD2. The CDR3 is 15 residues long. Germline V lookup: CDR1 SQVTM, CDR2 ANQGSEA. With 4 bases clipped from V and 2 bases from J, the junction kept 3 bases outside the gene matches. CDR3 coding DNA: TGCAGCGTTGGGGGGACTAGCGGCAACACCGGGGAGCTGTTTTTT. Protein product: CSVGGTSGNTGELFF.

The V call is TRBV9, the J call TRBJ1-5; 7 bases are a match to TRBD1. The CDR3 is 15 amino acids. Per the germline V gene, CDR1 is SGDLS and CDR2 is YYNGEE. The ends lost 4 bases at V and 0 bases at J; junction bases unmatched: 4. The CDR3 DNA is TGTGCCAGCAGCTCGACAGGGTATAGCAATCAGCCCCAGCATTTT. It encodes CASSSTGYSNQPQHF.

V is TRBV11-1 and J is TRBJ2-3, with TRBD1 matching 8 bases. Looked up from germline, CDR1 is SGHAT and CDR2 is FQDESV (reference sequence). The CDR3 covers 14 residues. Trimming cost V 6 bases and J 3 bases; bases outside gene matches: 5. CDR3 coding DNA: TGTGCCAGCAGTAGGACAGGGAGGACAGATACGCAGTATTTT. Its protein product is CASSRTGRTDTQYF.

The chain couples TRBV9 to TRBJ2-1; 11 bases match TRBD1. CDR1 and CDR2 (germline): SGDLS, YYNGEE. V dropped 0 bases and J dropped 2; count of bases not matched to a gene: 4. This CDR3 region has 17 residues. In nucleotides, the CDR3 is TGTGCCAGCAGCGTAGAGGGGGGACAGGGGGCCTACAATGAGCAGTTCTTC. Translating gives CASSVEGGQGAYNEQFF.

The chain links TRBV6-6 to TRBJ1-2, with 7 bases matching TRBD1. Per germline, CDR1 MNHNY and CDR2 SVGAGI (reference sequence). CDR3 length: 13 amino acids. V gave up 5 bases and J gave up 8 bases; unmatched junction bases: 8. The CDR3 nucleotides are TGTGCCAGCAGTCAGGACAGGTTGGGAGGCTACACCTTC. Its protein is CASSQDRLGGYTF.

The V and J genes are TRBV7-6 and TRBJ2-1; the match to TRBD2 covers 9 bases. Germline V CDR1 and CDR2: SGHVS, FNYEAQ. The V gene end was trimmed by 2 bases and the J gene end by 1 base; junction bases not matched to a gene: 3. This CDR3 region has 16 residues. CDR3 bases: TGTGCCAGCAGCTTAATAGCGGGAGAGTCCTACAATGAGCAGTTCTTC. This sequence encodes CASSLIAGESYNEQFF.

V usage is TRBV6-1 and J usage is TRBJ2-7, with D hard to call. The V gene lost 1 base and the J gene lost 3 bases, with 7 bases spanning the gap. The CDR3 is 13 amino acids. Germline CDR1 is MNHNS and CDR2 is SASEGT. The CDR3 loop reads CASSEGLVYEQYV. DNA of the CDR3: TGTGCCAGCAGTGAAGGGCTAGTCTACGAGCAGTACGTC.

This chain links TRBV28 with TRBJ1-6; 7 bases are a match to TRBD1. V lost 4 bases and J lost 6; bases outside the gene matches: 6. This CDR3 spans 15 amino acids. Germline V gene lookup returns CDR1 MDHEN and CDR2 SYDVKM. CDR3 coding DNA: TGTGCCAGCAGTTCCCCCGACAGGGTTAATTCACCCCTCCACTTT. This translates into CASSSPDRVNSPLHF. Supplemented by reference TRBV28 and TRBJ1-6, the full variable domain reads DVKVTQSSRYLVKRTGEKVFLECVQDMDHENMFWYRQDPGLGLRLIYFSYDVKMKEKGDIPEGYSVSREKKERFSLILESASTNQTSMYLCASSSPDRVNSPLHFGNGTRLTVT.

The J gene is TRBJ2-3, the V gene TRBV7-3, with 7 bases lining up with TRBD2. CDR3 length equals 14 residues. Germline-derived CDR1 and CDR2 are SGHTA and FQGTGA. V lost 2 bases, J lost 1 base, and 0 bases stayed unmatched. The CDR3 DNA reads as TGTGCCAGCAGCTTAGCGGGAGGCACAGATACGCAGTATTTT. Protein product: CASSLAGGTDTQYF.

The sample holds one count of this clone. This rearrangement joins TRBV5-1 to TRBJ1-1, with a possible D match to TRBD1 (5 bases). V was cut by 0 bases and J by 1 base, with 7 bases left in between. Germline CDR1 and CDR2: SGHRS and YFSETQ. There are 14 residues in the CDR3. CDR3 in amino acids: CASSLETANTEAFF. The DNA for the CDR3 is TGCGCCAGCAGCTTGGAGACAGCGAACACTGAAGCTTTCTTT.

This chain uses TRBV9 with TRBJ2-1; TRBD1 matches 9 bases. Germline V gene sequence: CDR1 SGDLS, CDR2 YYNGEE. Losses at the gene ends were 2 bases for V and 9 bases for J; bases not matched to a gene: 6. CDR3 length: 14 residues. CDR3 sequence reads: CASSVTGGNSEQFF. In DNA form, the CDR3 reads TGTGCCAGCAGCGTCACAGGGGGCAACAGTGAGCAGTTCTTC. Supplemented by reference TRBV9 and TRBJ2-1, the full variable domain reads DSGVTQTPKHLITATGQRVTLRCSPRSGDLSVYWYQQSLDQGLQFLIQYYNGEERAKGNILERFSAQQFPDLHSELNLSSLELGDSALYFCASSVTGGNSEQFFGPGTRLTVL.

The chain is built from TRBV19 and TRBJ1-2; D is perhaps TRBD1 (6 bases). This CDR3 is 13 amino acids long. V lost 3 bases, J lost 4 bases, and 9 bases lay in between. Per the germline V gene, CDR1 is LNHDA and CDR2 is SQIVND (reference sequence). CDR3: CASSMIQGYGYTF. DNA of the CDR3: TGTGCCAGTAGTATGATACAGGGCTATGGCTACACCTTC.

V gene TRBV5-1 combines with J gene TRBJ1-1; D ambiguous. V lost 2 bases and J 0 bases, leaving 5 bases between the germline ends. The CDR3 is made up of 13 amino acids. CDR1 SGHRS and CDR2 YFSETQ come from the germline V gene. CDR3 sequence reads: CASSFSLNTEAFF. In DNA form, the CDR3 reads TGCGCCAGCAGCTTTTCTCTGAACACTGAAGCTTTCTTT.

This clone was recorded only once. The genes are TRBV18 and TRBJ2-5; no clear D gene. The CDR3 spans 15 residues. V lost 1 base and J lost 3, with 12 bases in between. Germline V gives CDR1 KGHSH, CDR2 LQKENI. CDR3 nucleotide sequence: TGTGCCAGCTCACCACGGTCAGGTTGGGAAGAGACCCAGTACTTC. Residues: CASSPRSGWEETQYF.

The V gene is TRBV28, the J gene TRBJ2-1, with 12 bases that match TRBD2. V lost 6 bases and J lost 0; bases outside the gene matches: 9. Germline V gene lookup returns CDR1 MDHEN and CDR2 SYDVKM. The CDR3 runs to 18 residues. The CDR3 nucleotides are TGTGCCAGCAGGCTAAAGACTAGCGGGAGCGACTCCTACAATGAGCAGTTCTTC. Translating gives CASRLKTSGSDSYNEQFF. Full variable domain (outside the CDR3, taken from reference TRBV28 and TRBJ2-1): DVKVTQSSRYLVKRTGEKVFLECVQDMDHENMFWYRQDPGLGLRLIYFSYDVKMKEKGDIPEGYSVSREKKERFSLILESASTNQTSMYLCASRLKTSGSDSYNEQFFGPGTRLTVL.

The chain joins TRBV12-5 to TRBJ2-1; TRBD2 matches 9 bases. The CDR3 length is 13 residues. V shed 6 bases, J shed 3 bases, and the junction held 0 bases outside the gene matches. Germline V gives CDR1 LGHNT, CDR2 FRNRAP. The CDR3 loop reads CASGLAGYNEQFF. Written as DNA, the CDR3 is TGTGCTAGTGGACTAGCGGGCTACAATGAGCAGTTCTTC.

CDR3 amino acids: CASSRQGNTGELFF. CDR3 nucleotides: TGTGCCAGCTCTCGGCAGGGGAACACCGGGGAGCTGTTTTTT. The rearrangement joins TRBV27 to TRBJ2-2; maybe TRBD1 (5 bases). V lost 8 bases and J 1 base, leaving 11 bases between the germline ends. CDR3 length: 14 amino acids. Germline CDR1 reads MNHEY; CDR2 reads SMNVEV (reference sequence).

V usage is TRBV19 and J usage is TRBJ2-1; 8 nucleotides line up with TRBD2. V was clipped by 10 bases and J by 8 bases; unmatched bases: 13. This CDR3 is 14 amino acids long. Germline values: CDR1 LNHDA, CDR2 SQIVND (reference sequence). The CDR3 loop is CATKPRTSRDEQFF. CDR3 in DNA: TGTGCCACTAAGCCTAGGACTAGCAGGGATGAGCAGTTCTTC.

This clone was detected only a few times. The J gene is TRBJ1-4, the V gene TRBV10-3; D unclear. The germline gives CDR1 ENHRY, CDR2 SYGVKD. This CDR3 contains 14 residues. Trimming shortened V by 4 bases and J by 7 bases, and 13 bases separated the two germline ends. The CDR3 DNA sequence: TGTGCCATCAGTGGAGGAGGGATCGGTGAAAAACTGTTTTTT. This encodes CAISGGGIGEKLFF.

The CDR3 sequence is CASSYPDRAIFYEQYV. CDR3 sequence (DNA): TGTGCCAGCAGTTACCCTGACAGGGCTATATTCTACGAGCAGTACGTC. V and J are TRBV6-5 and TRBJ2-7; 7 nucleotides line up with TRBD1. Germline values: CDR1 MNHEY, CDR2 SVGAGI. The CDR3 covers 16 residues. Trimming at V came to 2 bases and at J to 3 bases, leaving 10 bases not matched to a gene.

The J gene is TRBJ1-4, the V gene TRBV4-2; no clear D gene. Germline V gives CDR1 LGHNA, CDR2 YNFKEQ. The CDR3 sequence is 17 residues long. V lost 4 bases and J 0 bases, leaving 15 bases between the germline ends. CDR3 region: CASSRHGGFATNEKLFF. The CDR3 nucleotides are TGTGCCAGCAGCCGACACGGAGGGTTTGCAACTAATGAAAAACTGTTTTTT.

This clone was counted a few times. This sequence joins TRBV18 and TRBJ2-7; 7 positions agree with TRBD2. V gave up 6 bases and J gave up 3 bases; unmatched junction bases: 11. The CDR3 has 15 amino acids. CDR1 is KGHSH, CDR2 LQKENI, per germline. The CDR3 bases are TGTGCCAGCTCTCGGGATAGCGGGCAAAACTACGAGCAGTACTTC. This sequence encodes CASSRDSGQNYEQYF.

A word on this clone: The same CDR3 arises from other DNA sequences in this sample as well. J is TRBJ2-5 and V is TRBV5-1; 15 positions agree with TRBD2. The CDR3 is made up of 16 amino acids. Germline CDR1 reads SGHRS; CDR2 reads YFSETQ. Losses at the gene ends were 0 bases for V and 5 bases for J; bases not matched to a gene: 2. The CDR3 DNA is TGCGCCAGCAGCTTGGCCGGGACTAGCGGGAGGGAGACCCAGTACTTC. Amino acids: CASSLAGTSGRETQYF.

The chain combines TRBV4-1 with TRBJ1-1; TRBD1 aligns across 8 bases. The germline V gene encodes CDR1 MGHRA and CDR2 YSYEKL. J was trimmed by 5 bases and V by 0 bases; bases with no gene match: 14. This CDR3 spans 18 amino acids. The CDR3 coding sequence is TGCGCCAGCAGCCAAGACCTAATCCCCACAGGGGGATGGACTGAAGCTTTCTTT. Protein product: CASSQDLIPTGGWTEAFF.

This clone was seen only once. The chain is built from TRBV19 and TRBJ1-1; weak D call: TRBD1 (5 bases). CDR3 length: 14 amino acids. V gave up 7 bases and J gave up 0 bases, with 12 bases separating them. In germline, CDR1 is LNHDA, CDR2 SQIVND (reference sequence). CDR3 sequence (DNA): TGTGCCAGTACCGACCCAGGGTTGAACACTGAAGCTTTCTTT. It translates to CASTDPGLNTEAFF.